This TCR beta chain derives from a study of cytomegalovirus exposure and HLA in healthy donors. Findings of the study overall: With DRB1 most and HLA-C fewest, TCR association rates differed between HLA loci in a later analysis. Researchers catalogued approximately 160 TCR beta chains as cytomegalovirus-associated.

With 60 Vbeta and 13 Jbeta primers, the PCR was carried out. Original processing methods: The authors later counted 70 million to 85 million unique TCR beta chains, 9 million to 12 million of them shared. Profiled with immunoSEQ multiplex PCR; TCRdb holds only in-frame clones, not every one. The D gene and trimming were derived from the DNA, and the V and J assignments and clone size from that table. The sample consists of about 190,000 clones, 86% of them appearing once. At collection, donors were nominally healthy, but unrecorded immune exposures were probable. This clone was recorded only once. Its antigen is not identified. The receptor was isolated from a woman younger than 45 in good health and CMV-seronegative. The sequencing input was PBMCs.

The CDR3 region is CASSLGGQGHEQYF. The CDR3 region has the DNA TGTGCCAGCAGCTTAGGGGGACAGGGGCACGAGCAGTACTTC. V and J are TRBV7-2 and TRBJ2-7; 10 bases fit TRBD1. The CDR3 is made up of 14 amino acids. The ends lost 1 base at V and 5 bases at J; junction bases unmatched: 2. Germline CDR1 SGHTA, CDR2 FQGNSA. Full variable domain (missing parts from reference TRBV7-2 and TRBJ2-7): GAGVSQSPSNKVTEKGKDVELRCDPISGHTALYWYRQSLGQGLEFLIYFQGNSAPDKSGLPSDRFSAERTGGSVSTLTIQRTQQEDSAVYLCASSLGGQGHEQYFGPGTRLTVT.